This entry features one TCR beta chain sequence. The entry originates in a study of blood T cell repertoires in COVID-19. Study at large: Acute-phase and convalescent COVID-19 samples originated in the United States, Italy and Spain. T cells, B-cell-depleted T cells, or PBMCs provided the cDNA or gDNA that served as material.

Germline V gene lookup returns CDR1 SGHAT and CDR2 FQNNGV. The CDR3 has 13 residues. V was shortened by 4 bases and J by 11 bases, with 14 bases between the two germline ends. Original handling: Estimation of nucleated cell counts relied on the amplification of reference gene primers. Clones were read by immunoSEQ multiplex PCR, and TCRdb kept only the in-frame ones, dropping some. The V and J calls and clone size were taken over from that table, and D and trimming were inferred from the DNA. The repertoire includes 90,000 to 120,000 clones, about 90% of them detected once, and over 12% sits in the top ten.

The TCR comes from a man aged 45-60 years with acute or convalescent COVID-19. The chain has TRBV11-2 and TRBJ1-4; D unresolved. Material for sequencing was peripheral blood. DNA for the CDR3: TGTGCCAGCAGCTCTCTGCACTTTAAGAAACTGTTTTTT. Its translation is CASSSLHFKKLFF.